Listed below are T cell receptor beta chains from one sample, sequenced in a study of post-analysis software for immune sequencing data. MiXCR, applied by TCRdb to the PCR reads, yields one record per CDR3 protein. Of 740,000 or so distinct CDR3 sequences in the sample, approximately 53% were seen once. Sample: blood. Receptors were obtained from a girl aged 10-17 years with multiple sclerosis. The CDR3 runs from the conserved cysteine through the conserved F or W. A D gene is named only where the DNA matches it firmly. Clone size appears in some rows only: once, few, many, or a class for an expanded clone.

TRBJ2-1	TRBV5-1	-	TRBD2	16	TGCGCCAGCAGCTTTGATAGCGGGGGCGGGTACAATGAGCAGTTCTTC	CASSFDSGGGYNEQFF
TRBJ1-2	TRBV12-3/TRBV12-4	-	-	11	TGTGCCAGCAGTTTCCCCACAGGCTACACCTTC	CASSFPTGYTF
TRBJ2-4	TRBV7-2	-	TRBD2	15	TGTGCCAGCAGCTCTGCAGCGGGAGGGCCGGGGGAGCAGTACTTC	CASSSAAGGPGEQYF
TRBJ2-1	TRBV5-1	-	-	18	TGCGCCAGCAGCTTGGCCGTTCTCTCAGGGGCTCTATCCAGTGAGCAGTTCTTC	CASSLAVLSGALSSEQFF
TRBJ1-2	TRBV6-1	-	-	11	TGTGCCAGCATCCTCGACTGGGGCTACACCTTC	CASILDWGYTF
TRBJ2-3	TRBV9	-	-	13	TGTGCCAGCAGCCTTCTCCCTCTCGATACGCAGTATTTT	CASSLLPLDTQYF
TRBJ2-7	TRBV5-1	-	-	14	TGCGCCAGCAAGGGGGGGGCGACCTCCTACGAGCAGTACTTC	CASKGGATSYEQYF
TRBJ1-5	TRBV5-1	many	-	13	TGCGCCAGCAGCTTGGGAGGGGGGCAGCCCCAGCATTTT	CASSLGGGQPQHF
TRBJ2-3	TRBV18	-	-	14	TGTGCCAGCTCAACGGGACTCCGCCCAGATACGCAGTATTTT	CASSTGLRPDTQYF
TRBJ1-4	TRBV12-3/TRBV12-4	-	-	15	TGTGCCAGCAGTTTATCAGGTTCTGGGTATGAAAAACTGTTTTTT	CASSLSGSGYEKLFF
TRBJ2-3	TRBV10-3	-	-	15	TGTGCCATCAGTGAAGGCCTAGTAGCTGCAGATACGCAGTATTTT	CAISEGLVAADTQYF
TRBJ2-1	TRBV7-9	once	-	13	TGTGCCAGCAAGGGGGGGCCGGACAATGAGCAGTTCTTC	CASKGGPDNEQFF
TRBJ1-1	TRBV27	-	-	14	TGTGCCAGCAGTGAAGGGTTATCGGACACTGAAGCTTTCTTT	CASSEGLSDTEAFF
TRBJ1-2	TRBV20-1	-	-	15	TGCAGTGCTAGAGGAACGGATGGGAATTTGTATGGCTACACCTTC	CSARGTDGNLYGYTF
TRBJ2-1	TRBV29-1	few	TRBD2	14	TGCAGCGCCCAAAGGTTAGCGGGAGACAATGAGCAGTTCTTC	CSAQRLAGDNEQFF
TRBJ2-3	TRBV29-1	few	-	14	TGCAGCGTTGAAGAGGTAGGGTCCACAGATACGCAGTATTTT	CSVEEVGSTDTQYF